These T cell receptor beta chains were read from a single sample in a study of blood T cell repertoires in COVID-19. TCRdb's table, derived via immunoSEQ multiplex PCR, lists solely in-frame clones and lacks some. The table has more than 95,000 clones, approximately 82% seen once. The sample consisted of peripheral blood. The receptor source for this set is a woman aged 45-65 years with acute or convalescent COVID-19. The CDR3 runs from the conserved cysteine through the conserved F or W. Each record gives: V gene, J gene, clone size, CDR3 length, D gene, CDR3 DNA, CDR3 protein. A D gene is named only where the DNA matches it firmly. Size is stated for part of the rows, as once, few or many counts, or as a class when the clone is expanded.

v_gene: TRBV5-4; j_gene: TRBJ1-6; abundance: NA; len: 14; d_gene: NA; CDR3nt: TGTGCCAGCAGCAAGGGCGGAGGTAATTCACCCCTCCACTTT; CDR3aa: CASSKGGGNSPLHF
v_gene: TRBV28; j_gene: TRBJ1-4; abundance: NA; len: 14; d_gene: NA; CDR3nt: TGTGCCAGCAGTTCTGTTTCTACAGGGAGAAAACTGTTTTTT; CDR3aa: CASSSVSTGRKLFF
v_gene: TRBV5-8; j_gene: TRBJ1-6; abundance: medium-sized; len: 15; d_gene: TRBD1; CDR3nt: TGTGCCAGCACCCGGACAGGGGCAGGGGTGTCACCCCTCCACTTT; CDR3aa: CASTRTGAGVSPLHF
v_gene: TRBV7-6; j_gene: TRBJ2-2; abundance: NA; len: 16; d_gene: TRBD2; CDR3nt: TGTGCCAGCAGCTTAACCAACGGGAGGGCGACCGGGGAGCTGTTTTTT; CDR3aa: CASSLTNGRATGELFF
v_gene: TRBV7-9; j_gene: TRBJ1-2; abundance: NA; len: 13; d_gene: NA; CDR3nt: TGTGCCAGCGATGTGGGCGCCAACTATGGCTACACCTTC; CDR3aa: CASDVGANYGYTF
v_gene: TRBV6-4; j_gene: TRBJ1-1; abundance: few; len: 14; d_gene: NA; CDR3nt: TGTGCCAGCATCGTCTCGGGAAAGAACACTGAAGCTTTCTTT; CDR3aa: CASIVSGKNTEAFF
v_gene: TRBV10-3; j_gene: TRBJ2-2; abundance: NA; len: 15; d_gene: NA; CDR3nt: TGTGCCATCAGTGAGTCGGTAGCGAACACCGGGGAGCTGTTTTTT; CDR3aa: CAISESVANTGELFF
v_gene: TRBV11-2; j_gene: TRBJ1-3; abundance: few; len: 13; d_gene: NA; CDR3nt: TGTGCCAGCAGCTTAGAATCTGTAAACACCATATATTTT; CDR3aa: CASSLESVNTIYF
v_gene: TRBV7-9; j_gene: TRBJ1-3; abundance: NA; len: 14; d_gene: TRBD1; CDR3nt: TGTGCCAGCACCGACAGGGGAGTAGTTAACACCATATATTTT; CDR3aa: CASTDRGVVNTIYF
v_gene: TRBV18; j_gene: TRBJ1-1; abundance: NA; len: 14; d_gene: NA; CDR3nt: TGTGCCAGCTCACCGGCAGGGGATAACACTGAAGCTTTCTTT; CDR3aa: CASSPAGDNTEAFF
v_gene: TRBV5-4; j_gene: TRBJ2-7; abundance: few; len: 16; d_gene: TRBD2; CDR3nt: TGTGCCAGCAGCTTGGGGAGCGGGAGAGGTTCTTACGAGCAGTACTTC; CDR3aa: CASSLGSGRGSYEQYF
v_gene: TRBV5-1; j_gene: TRBJ2-7; abundance: few; len: 18; d_gene: TRBD2; CDR3nt: TGCGCCAGCAGCTTGGGGACTAGCGGGAGTGGATCGTCGAGCGAGCAGTACTTC; CDR3aa: CASSLGTSGSGSSSEQYF
v_gene: TRBV5-4; j_gene: TRBJ2-2; abundance: NA; len: 16; d_gene: TRBD1; CDR3nt: TGTGCCAGCAGCTTGGGGACAGGCCTAGGCACCGGGGAGCTGTTTTTT; CDR3aa: CASSLGTGLGTGELFF
v_gene: TRBV10-2; j_gene: TRBJ2-5; abundance: few; len: 15; d_gene: TRBD2; CDR3nt: TGCGCCAGCAGTGAGTCTCGAGGGAGGGAAGAGACCCAGTACTTC; CDR3aa: CASSESRGREETQYF
v_gene: TRBV4-1; j_gene: TRBJ2-1; abundance: NA; len: 16; d_gene: NA; CDR3nt: TGCGCCAGCAGCCAAGTCCCTTGGGAGACCAACAATGAGCAGTTCTTC; CDR3aa: CASSQVPWETNNEQFF
v_gene: TRBV5-1; j_gene: TRBJ1-4; abundance: NA; len: 14; d_gene: NA; CDR3nt: TGCGCCAGCAGCCCTCGACAAACTTCGGAAAAACTGTTTTTT; CDR3aa: CASSPRQTSEKLFF
v_gene: TRBV9; j_gene: TRBJ2-5; abundance: NA; len: 15; d_gene: NA; CDR3nt: TGTGCCAGCAGCGTCGTACAGGGCGGCCAAGAGACCCAGTACTTC; CDR3aa: CASSVVQGGQETQYF
v_gene: TRBV6-6; j_gene: TRBJ1-1; abundance: NA; len: 16; d_gene: TRBD1; CDR3nt: TGTGCCAGCAGCCTACAGACAGGGGCGGGGTACACTGAAGCTTTCTTT; CDR3aa: CASSLQTGAGYTEAFF
v_gene: TRBV5-6; j_gene: TRBJ1-2; abundance: NA; len: 15; d_gene: NA; CDR3nt: TGTGCCAGCAGCTTCGGACAGTTAATCGGCTATGGCTACACCTTC; CDR3aa: CASSFGQLIGYGYTF
v_gene: TRBV30; j_gene: TRBJ1-4; abundance: NA; len: 13; d_gene: NA; CDR3nt: TGTGCCTGGAGTGTACGACTTTCTGAAAAACTGTTTTTT; CDR3aa: CAWSVRLSEKLFF
v_gene: TRBV2; j_gene: TRBJ1-4; abundance: NA; len: 15; d_gene: TRBD1; CDR3nt: TGTGCCACCTCCACGGAGGGGGCCCCTGGTGAAAAACTGTTTTTT; CDR3aa: CATSTEGAPGEKLFF
v_gene: TRBV11-2; j_gene: TRBJ2-1; abundance: medium-sized; len: 15; d_gene: NA; CDR3nt: TGTGCCAGCAGCCTGGAGTTAGTCGTCTACAATGAGCAGTTCTTC; CDR3aa: CASSLELVVYNEQFF
v_gene: TRBV5-1; j_gene: TRBJ1-2; abundance: NA; len: 15; d_gene: NA; CDR3nt: TGCGCCAGCAGCTTAATCGGAGCGGTCGGCTATGGCTACACCTTC; CDR3aa: CASSLIGAVGYGYTF
v_gene: TRBV6-5; j_gene: TRBJ2-7; abundance: NA; len: 15; d_gene: NA; CDR3nt: TGTGCCAGCACCCTACGGGGTTCTGATCCCTACGAGCAGTACTTC; CDR3aa: CASTLRGSDPYEQYF
v_gene: TRBV9; j_gene: TRBJ2-5; abundance: NA; len: 14; d_gene: NA; CDR3nt: TGTGCCAGCAGCCCCCAACTCCTTACTGAGACCCAGTACTTC; CDR3aa: CASSPQLLTETQYF
v_gene: TRBV27; j_gene: TRBJ1-1; abundance: once; len: 16; d_gene: NA; CDR3nt: TGTGCCAGCAGTCCCGCGGGGGCCACTGAGAACACTGAAGCTTTCTTT; CDR3aa: CASSPAGATENTEAFF
v_gene: TRBV5-1; j_gene: TRBJ2-2; abundance: few; len: 16; d_gene: TRBD1; CDR3nt: TGCGCCAGCAAAGTTACCGGGACAGGGGTTCACGGGGAGCTGTTTTTT; CDR3aa: CASKVTGTGVHGELFF
v_gene: TRBV7-3; j_gene: TRBJ2-1; abundance: NA; len: 15; d_gene: NA; CDR3nt: TGTGCCAGCAGCTTAAAGGCAGGTTCCGGCAATGAGCAGTTCTTC; CDR3aa: CASSLKAGSGNEQFF
v_gene: TRBV10-3; j_gene: TRBJ2-5; abundance: few; len: 13; d_gene: NA; CDR3nt: TGTGCCATCAACCCCGGTAACCAAGAGACCCAGTACTTC; CDR3aa: CAINPGNQETQYF
v_gene: TRBV7-9; j_gene: TRBJ2-5; abundance: NA; len: 15; d_gene: TRBD2; CDR3nt: TGTGCCAGCAGCACGGGTAACGGGAGGAAAGAGACCCAGTACTTC; CDR3aa: CASSTGNGRKETQYF
v_gene: TRBV2; j_gene: TRBJ1-6; abundance: NA; len: 14; d_gene: TRBD1; CDR3nt: TGTGCCAGCAGTGAAGAGACAGGGATGGTACCCCTCCACTTT; CDR3aa: CASSEETGMVPLHF
v_gene: TRBV6-5; j_gene: TRBJ1-5; abundance: NA; len: 15; d_gene: NA; CDR3nt: TGTGCCAGCAGGAATATTCAGGGGACCAATCAGCCCCAGCATTTT; CDR3aa: CASRNIQGTNQPQHF
v_gene: TRBV2; j_gene: TRBJ1-4; abundance: NA; len: 13; d_gene: TRBD1; CDR3nt: TGTGCCAGCAGTGTTGAACAGGGGGAAAAACTGTTTTTT; CDR3aa: CASSVEQGEKLFF